This paragraph covers one TCR beta chain sequence. Its antigen is not identified. The source of the sample is a study of PD-1 blockade in classical Hodgkin lymphoma. The method was immunoSEQ multiplex PCR; TCRdb's version includes in-frame clones alone and lacks a portion of them. The sample records 41,000 or so clones, 55% to 70% being singletons. Documented time point: cycle 4 day 1 (C4D1), after more than five weeks of nivolumab. Patients all relapsed after autologous stem cell transplantation, and there was variation in brentuximab vedotin exposure. Complete response, partial response or progressive disease were the best responses. General observations from the study: Individuals who commenced nivolumab within less than 1 year of ASCT were excluded. Partial responders and progressors had significantly lower baseline TCR diversity.

CDR3 size: 17 residues. This chain links TRBV1 with TRBJ2-1; the D call TRBD2 from the table was never checked on the DNA. TRBV1 is tagged as a pseudogene. Sequences were derived from peripheral blood mononuclear cells (PBMCs), sampled before the fourth cycle of nivolumab. The sequence derives from a human donor with classical Hodgkin lymphoma. CDR3 sequence reads: CTSSQHKDDVALNEQFF. The CDR3 bases are TGCACCAGCAGCCAACACAAAGACGACGTAGCCCTCAATGAGCAGTTCTTC.